The source of this T cell receptor beta chain is a study of blood T cell repertoires in COVID-19. Study summary: Sample material is recorded as cDNA or gDNA derived from T cells, B-cell-depleted T cells, or PBMCs.

V lost 3 bases, J lost 5 bases, and 23 bases lay in between. This CDR3 contains 18 residues. Germline CDR1 reads LNHDA; CDR2 reads SQIVND (reference sequence). This clone was found once. In the original processing: Nucleated cell counts were estimated from reference gene primer amplification. Sequenced by immunoSEQ multiplex PCR; TCRdb stores in-frame clones only, minus some. That table supplies the V and J calls and clone size; D and trimming were determined from the DNA. This sample yields about 210,000 clones, of which more than 70% are seen a single time; roughly 8.8% belongs to the top ten. The chain combines TRBV19 with TRBJ2-1; D is ambiguous. The sequenced material came from peripheral blood. The receptor was isolated from a woman in her forties or fifties with acute or convalescent COVID-19. This chain's CDR3 is CASSIKVGAQSMNNEQFF. The DNA of the CDR3 is TGTGCCAGTAGTATTAAAGTTGGTGCCCAATCTATGAACAATGAGCAGTTCTTC.